This TCR beta chain originates from a study of monozygotic twins with inflammatory bowel disease. Germline V gene data show CDR1 as SQVTM and CDR2 as ANQGSEA. This CDR3 contains 13 residues. TCRdb re-called the 5' RACE reads; every CDR3 protein appears as one record, without DNA. Recorded here are 400,000 to 500,000 distinct CDR3 sequences; the top ten clones represent 2% to 2.5%. The sequencing input was blood. The chain links TRBV29-1 to TRBJ2-3; the TRBD1 assignment by TCRdb is unverifiable without DNA. The sequence derives from a human donor with ulcerative colitis or Crohn's disease, or a healthy co-twin of an affected twin (not recorded which). The CDR3 protein is CSVAGGAADTQYF.